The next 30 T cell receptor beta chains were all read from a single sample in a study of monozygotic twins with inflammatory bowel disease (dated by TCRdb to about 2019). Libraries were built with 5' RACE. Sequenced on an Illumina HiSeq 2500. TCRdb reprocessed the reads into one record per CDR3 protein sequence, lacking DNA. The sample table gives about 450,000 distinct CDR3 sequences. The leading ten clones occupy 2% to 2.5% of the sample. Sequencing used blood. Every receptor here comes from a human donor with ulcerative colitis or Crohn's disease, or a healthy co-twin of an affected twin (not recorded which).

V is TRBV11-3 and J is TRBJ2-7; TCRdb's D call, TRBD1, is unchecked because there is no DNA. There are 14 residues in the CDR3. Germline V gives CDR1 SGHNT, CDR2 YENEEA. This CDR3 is CASSLRQGNYEQYF.

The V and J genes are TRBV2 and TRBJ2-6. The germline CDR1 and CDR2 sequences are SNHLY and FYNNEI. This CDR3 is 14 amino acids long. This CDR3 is CASSGFSGANVLTF.

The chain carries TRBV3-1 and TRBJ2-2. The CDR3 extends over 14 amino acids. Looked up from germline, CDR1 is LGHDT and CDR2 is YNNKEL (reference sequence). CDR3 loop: CASSHNSNTGELFF.

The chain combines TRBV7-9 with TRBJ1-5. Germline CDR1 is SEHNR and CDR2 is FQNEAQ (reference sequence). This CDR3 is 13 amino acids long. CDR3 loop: CASSLIADQPQHF.

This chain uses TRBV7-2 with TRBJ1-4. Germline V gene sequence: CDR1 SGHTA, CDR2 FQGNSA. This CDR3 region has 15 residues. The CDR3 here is CASSLDGVTNEKLFF.

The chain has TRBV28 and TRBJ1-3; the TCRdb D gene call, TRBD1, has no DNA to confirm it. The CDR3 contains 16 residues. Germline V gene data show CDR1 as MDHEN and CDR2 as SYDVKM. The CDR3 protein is CASTQQGATSGNTIYF.

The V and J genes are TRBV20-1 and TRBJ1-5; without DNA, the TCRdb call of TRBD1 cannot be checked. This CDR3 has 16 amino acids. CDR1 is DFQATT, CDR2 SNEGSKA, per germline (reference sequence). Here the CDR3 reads CSAREPRQGLKQPQHF.

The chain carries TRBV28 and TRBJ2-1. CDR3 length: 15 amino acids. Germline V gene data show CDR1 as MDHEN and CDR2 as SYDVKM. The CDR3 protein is CASSLGFPLYNEQFF.

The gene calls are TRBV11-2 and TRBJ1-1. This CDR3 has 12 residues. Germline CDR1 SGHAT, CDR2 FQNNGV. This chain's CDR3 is CASSFSNTEAFF.

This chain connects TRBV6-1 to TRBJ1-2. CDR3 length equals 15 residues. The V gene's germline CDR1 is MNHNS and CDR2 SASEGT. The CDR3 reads CASGGRNKVNYGYTF.

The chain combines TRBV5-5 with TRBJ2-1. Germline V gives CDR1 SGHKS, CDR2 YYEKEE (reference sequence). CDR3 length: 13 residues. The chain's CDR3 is CASSLAFGDEQFF.

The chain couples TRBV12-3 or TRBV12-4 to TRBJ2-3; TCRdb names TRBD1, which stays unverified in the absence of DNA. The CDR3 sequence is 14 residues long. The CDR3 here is CASRTGPGTDTQYF.

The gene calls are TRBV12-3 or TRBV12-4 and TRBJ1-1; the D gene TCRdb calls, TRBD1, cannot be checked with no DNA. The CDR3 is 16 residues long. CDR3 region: CASSLGYGGRGAEAFF.

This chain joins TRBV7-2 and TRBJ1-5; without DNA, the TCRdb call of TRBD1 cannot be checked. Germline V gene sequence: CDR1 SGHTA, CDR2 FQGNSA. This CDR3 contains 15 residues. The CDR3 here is CASSFGQTRNQPQHF.

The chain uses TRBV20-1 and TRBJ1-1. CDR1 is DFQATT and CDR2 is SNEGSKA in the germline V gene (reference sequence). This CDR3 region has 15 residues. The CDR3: CSAHGGLGMNTEAFF.

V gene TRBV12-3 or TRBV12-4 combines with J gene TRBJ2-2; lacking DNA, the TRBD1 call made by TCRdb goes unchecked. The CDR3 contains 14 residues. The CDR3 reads CASIGQGNTGELFF.

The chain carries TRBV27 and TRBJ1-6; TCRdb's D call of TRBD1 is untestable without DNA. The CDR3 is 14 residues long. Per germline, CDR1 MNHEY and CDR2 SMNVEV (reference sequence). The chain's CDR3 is CASSATGVNSPLHF.

The CDR3: CASSMTMGYGYTF. The chain is built from TRBV7-3 and TRBJ1-2. The CDR3 extends over 13 amino acids. Per germline, CDR1 SGHTA and CDR2 FQGTGA.

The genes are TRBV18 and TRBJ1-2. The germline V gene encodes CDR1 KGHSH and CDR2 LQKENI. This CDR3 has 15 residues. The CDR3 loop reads CASSPPQAANYGYTF.

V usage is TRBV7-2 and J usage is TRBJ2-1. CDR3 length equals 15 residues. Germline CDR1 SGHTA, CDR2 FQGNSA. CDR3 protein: CASSTFGVDNNEQFF.

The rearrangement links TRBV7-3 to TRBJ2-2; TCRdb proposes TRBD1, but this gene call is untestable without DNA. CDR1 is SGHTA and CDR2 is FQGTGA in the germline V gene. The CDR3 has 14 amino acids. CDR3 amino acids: CASSPQGQGGELFF. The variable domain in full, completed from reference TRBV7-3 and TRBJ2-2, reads GAGVSQTPSNKVTEKGKYVELRCDPISGHTALYWYRQSLGQGPEFLIYFQGTGAADDSGLPNDRFFAVRPEGSVSTLKIQRTERGDSAVYLCASSPQGQGGELFFGEGSRLTVL.

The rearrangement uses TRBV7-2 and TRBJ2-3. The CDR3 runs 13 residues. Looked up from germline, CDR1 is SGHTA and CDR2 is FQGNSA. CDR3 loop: CASSTNRIDTQYF.

The CDR3 loop reads CAITPTGGYGYTF. The rearrangement uses TRBV10-3 and TRBJ1-2; with no DNA, the TCRdb D assignment of TRBD1 cannot be verified. Germline V gives CDR1 ENHRY, CDR2 SYGVKD. The CDR3 has 13 amino acids.

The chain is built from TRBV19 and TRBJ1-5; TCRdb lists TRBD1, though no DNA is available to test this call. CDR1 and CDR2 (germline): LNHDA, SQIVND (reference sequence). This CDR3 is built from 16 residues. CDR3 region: CASSSWDRDLYQPQHF.

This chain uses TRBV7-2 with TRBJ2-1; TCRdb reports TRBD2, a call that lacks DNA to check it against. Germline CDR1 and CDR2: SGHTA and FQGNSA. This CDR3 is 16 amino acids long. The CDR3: CASSLDRTSGRNEQFF.

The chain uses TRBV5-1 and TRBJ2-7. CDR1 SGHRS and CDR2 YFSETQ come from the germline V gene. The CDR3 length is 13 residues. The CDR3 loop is CASSLEGYYEQYF. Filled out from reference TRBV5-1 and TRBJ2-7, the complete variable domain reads KAGVTQTPRYLIKTRGQQVTLSCSPISGHRSVSWYQQTPGQGLQFLFEYFSETQRNKGNFPGRFSGRQFSNSRSEMNVSTLELGDSALYLCASSLEGYYEQYFGPGTRLTVT.

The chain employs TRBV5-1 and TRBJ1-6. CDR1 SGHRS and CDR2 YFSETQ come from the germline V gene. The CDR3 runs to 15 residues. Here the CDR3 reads CASSLSGSLDSPLHF. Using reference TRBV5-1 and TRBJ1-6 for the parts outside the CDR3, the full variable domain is KAGVTQTPRYLIKTRGQQVTLSCSPISGHRSVSWYQQTPGQGLQFLFEYFSETQRNKGNFPGRFSGRQFSNSRSEMNVSTLELGDSALYLCASSLSGSLDSPLHFGNGTRLTVT.

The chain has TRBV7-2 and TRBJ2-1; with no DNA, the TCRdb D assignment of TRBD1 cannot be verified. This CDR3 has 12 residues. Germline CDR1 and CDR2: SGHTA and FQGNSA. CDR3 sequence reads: CASSLGVDEQFF.

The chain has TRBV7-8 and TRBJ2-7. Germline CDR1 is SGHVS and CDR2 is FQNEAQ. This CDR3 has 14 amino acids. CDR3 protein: CASSLGNSNYEQYF.

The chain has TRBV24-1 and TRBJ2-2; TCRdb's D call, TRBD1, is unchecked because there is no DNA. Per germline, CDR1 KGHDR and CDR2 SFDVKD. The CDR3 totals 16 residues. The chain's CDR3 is CATSESGQGNTGELFF.